Sequencing of this T cell receptor (beta chain) was carried out in a study of T-cell memory formation after mild COVID-19. Background on the study: Across donors, TCR clusters were largely donor specific. Whole-study findings and limits: CD4+ contracting clones were mainly CM and EM; CD8+ ones, EMRA.

TCRdb re-called the 5' RACE reads through MiXCR, storing one row per CDR3 protein. There are about 390,000 distinct CDR3 sequences in the sample; about a sixth occur only once, and 20% to 25% lies in the top ten. There are a few counts of this clonotype. Its target is unknown. The V end lost 2 bases, the J end lost 1 base, and 8 bases lay between the germline ends. Germline CDR1 is SGDLS and CDR2 is YYNGEE. The CDR3 is 14 amino acids. Sequencing used PBMCs or a T cell subset sorted from them (not recorded which). The chain employs TRBV9 and TRBJ2-3, with unresolved D. The receptor was isolated from a young man who had mild COVID-19 (a few samples of this study predate the infection). Cell type and time point are not known. This chain's CDR3 is CASSVLLGTDTQYF. CDR3 DNA: TGTGCCAGCAGCGTTCTACTGGGCACAGATACGCAGTATTTT.